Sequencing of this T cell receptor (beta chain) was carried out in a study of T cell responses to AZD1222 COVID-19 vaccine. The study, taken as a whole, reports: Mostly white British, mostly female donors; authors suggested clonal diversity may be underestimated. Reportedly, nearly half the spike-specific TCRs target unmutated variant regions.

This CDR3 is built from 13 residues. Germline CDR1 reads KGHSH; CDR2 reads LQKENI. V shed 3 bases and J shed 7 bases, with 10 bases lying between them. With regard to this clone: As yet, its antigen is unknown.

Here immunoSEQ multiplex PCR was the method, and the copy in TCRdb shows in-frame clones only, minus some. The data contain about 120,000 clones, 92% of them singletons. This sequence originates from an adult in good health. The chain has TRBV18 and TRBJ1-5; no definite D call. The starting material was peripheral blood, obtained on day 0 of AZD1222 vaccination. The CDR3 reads CASSPLVGQPQHF. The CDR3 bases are TGTGCCAGCTCACCCCTGGTGGGACAGCCCCAGCATTTT. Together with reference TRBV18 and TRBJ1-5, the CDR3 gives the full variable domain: NAGVMQNPRHLVRRRGQEARLRCSPMKGHSHVYWYRQLPEEGLKFMVYLQKENIIDESGMPKERFSAEFPKEGPSILRIQQVVRGDSAAYFCASSPLVGQPQHFGDGTRLSIL.